Following are 28 T cell receptor beta chains from one sample sequenced in a study of radiation and T cells in renal cell carcinoma. Time point described: baseline pretreatment blood. The sample's treatment: 15 Gy SBRT to primary tumor, nephrectomy 4 weeks later. This table comes from immunoSEQ multiplex PCR, and its TCRdb copy is limited to in-frame clones, with some not included. Seen here are tens of thousands of clones, 82% observed once, and the top ten hold around 6.3%. The sequencing here drew on blood, taken from a patient whose treatment included radiotherapy and nephrectomy. The source of these receptors is a man aged 55 to 70 with renal cell carcinoma.

The chain couples TRBV2 to TRBJ1-2, with D possibly TRBD1 on 6 matching bases. Germline values: CDR1 SNHLY, CDR2 FYNNEI. This CDR3 comprises 14 residues. The ends were cut back, 5 bases at V and 6 bases at J, with 16 bases in the middle. CDR3 in amino acids: CASSSLTGPDGYTF. The CDR3 nucleotides are TGTGCCAGCAGTTCCTTAACAGGGCCAGATGGCTACACCTTC.

This clone was counted once. This rearrangement joins TRBV5-1 to TRBJ1-1, with D perhaps TRBD1 (6 bases). The germline V and J ends were trimmed by 0 bases and 1 base, with 7 bases remaining between them. CDR1 SGHRS and CDR2 YFSETQ come from the germline V gene. CDR3 length equals 14 residues. CDR3 nucleotides: TGCGCCAGCAGCTTGGCGGGACAGAACACTGAAGCTTTCTTT. Translating gives CASSLAGQNTEAFF.

The rearrangement joins TRBV6-6 to TRBJ2-3; D not certain. The length of the CDR3 is 14 residues. CDR1 and CDR2 from the germline V gene are MNHNY and SVGAGI (reference sequence). The V gene lost 4 bases and the J gene lost 0 bases, with 8 bases spanning the gap. In nucleotides, the CDR3 is TGTGCCAGCAGTTCAAGGTGGAGCACAGATACGCAGTATTTT. It encodes CASSSRWSTDTQYF.

This chain uses TRBV10-3 with TRBJ1-1; a possible D gene is TRBD1 (5 bases). CDR1 ENHRY and CDR2 SYGVKD come from the germline V gene. V lost 4 bases and J lost 8, with 11 bases in between. This CDR3 is built from 12 residues. CDR3 amino acids: CAISAQGQEAFF. CDR3 in DNA: TGTGCCATCAGTGCTCAGGGCCAAGAAGCTTTCTTT.

The CDR3 bases are TGTGCCAGCAGTTATTTGGGGGACAATGAGCAGTTCTTC. Its translation: CASSYLGDNEQFF. The chain joins TRBV27 to TRBJ2-1, with D perhaps TRBD1 or TRBD2 (5 bases each). In germline, CDR1 is MNHEY, CDR2 SMNVEV (reference sequence). The CDR3 totals 13 residues. V lost 4 bases to trimming and J lost 5 bases, with 9 bases between them.

About this clone: The same CDR3 can be traced to other DNA sequences in this sample. This chain's CDR3 is CASSTGGTDTQYF. CDR3 bases: TGTGCCAGTAGTACAGGGGGAACAGATACGCAGTATTTT. The chain is built from TRBV19 and TRBJ2-3; 7 bases agree with TRBD1. V dropped 4 bases and J dropped 3; count of bases not matched to a gene: 1. The CDR3 has 13 residues. Germline CDR1 reads LNHDA; CDR2 reads SQIVND (reference sequence).

The chain uses TRBV5-4 and TRBJ1-3, with D hard to call. The CDR3 sequence is 13 residues long. Germline V gene data show CDR1 as SGHNT and CDR2 as YYREEE (reference sequence). V was shortened by 3 bases and J by 4 bases, with 8 bases between the two germline ends. The CDR3 region is CASSSGRGNTIYF. The CDR3 DNA sequence: TGTGCCAGCAGCTCGGGTCGAGGAAACACCATATATTTT. The full variable domain, in which reference TRBV5-4 and TRBJ1-3 provide the parts outside the CDR3, is ETGVTQSPTHLIKTRGQQVTLRCSSQSGHNTVSWYQQALGQGPQFIFQYYREEENGRGNFPPRFSGLQFPNYSSELNVNALELDDSALYLCASSSGRGNTIYFGEGSWLTVV.

The chain uses TRBV9 and TRBJ2-2; D unresolved. Germline V gives CDR1 SGDLS, CDR2 YYNGEE. Deletions cut 1 base from V and 1 base from J, with 14 bases between. CDR3 length: 17 residues. CDR3 sequence reads: CASSVFSALLNTGELFF. CDR3 DNA sequence: TGTGCCAGCAGCGTATTCTCCGCGTTATTGAACACCGGGGAGCTGTTTTTT.

V and J are TRBV2 and TRBJ1-3, with TRBD1 as a possible D gene (5 bases). Germline lookup yields CDR1 SNHLY and CDR2 FYNNEI. Trimming took off 11 bases at V and 4 bases at J, with 18 bases between the two ends. The CDR3 is made up of 14 amino acids. The CDR3 region is CACSNRDHGNTIYF. CDR3 in DNA: TGTGCCTGTTCCAACCGGGACCACGGAAACACCATATATTTT. Supplemented by reference TRBV2 and TRBJ1-3, the full variable domain reads EPEVTQTPSHQVTQMGQEVILRCVPISNHLYFYWYRQILGQKVEFLVSFYNNEISEKSEIFDDQFSVERPDGSNFTLKIRSTKLEDSAMYFCACSNRDHGNTIYFGEGSWLTVV.

CDR3 sequence (DNA): TGTGCCAGCAGGGAGGGTGTACAGCCCCAGCATTTT. Translation gives CASREGVQPQHF. V gene TRBV28 combines with J gene TRBJ1-5; D uncertain. Germline V lookup: CDR1 MDHEN, CDR2 SYDVKM. The CDR3 has 12 residues. Trimming cost V 6 bases and J 7 bases, with 10 bases left between them.

This sequence joins TRBV2 and TRBJ1-3; D not resolved. The CDR3 sequence is 13 residues long. V was clipped by 7 bases and J by 2 bases, with 9 bases between them. CDR1 SNHLY and CDR2 FYNNEI come from the germline V gene. The CDR3 reads CASTQLAGNTIYF. CDR3 coding DNA: TGTGCCAGCACGCAGCTCGCTGGAAACACCATATATTTT.

This clone appeared once. The rearrangement joins TRBV27 to TRBJ2-7; 7 positions agree with TRBD1. The CDR3 sequence is 15 residues long. The germline V gene has CDR1 MNHEY and CDR2 SMNVEV (reference sequence). The trim removed 3 bases at V and 1 base at J, leaving 6 bases unmatched. CDR3 sequence (DNA): TGTGCCAGCAGTTTGACGACAGGGCTTTCCTACGAGCAGTACTTC. Translated: CASSLTTGLSYEQYF.

The gene calls are TRBV7-2 and TRBJ2-3; tentatively, D is TRBD2 (5 bases). Germline CDR1 SGHTA, CDR2 FQGNSA. Trimming cost V 1 base and J 0 bases, with 11 bases left between them. The CDR3 is 16 amino acids. The CDR3 loop reads CASSLVGGFSTDTQYF. CDR3 in DNA: TGTGCCAGCAGCTTAGTAGGCGGGTTTAGCACAGATACGCAGTATTTT.

The J gene is TRBJ2-2, the V gene TRBV5-1; 9 nucleotides agree with TRBD1. CDR3 length: 17 residues. Trimming removed 0 bases from V and 4 bases from J; junction bases left unmatched: 7. The germline V gene has CDR1 SGHRS and CDR2 YFSETQ. DNA of the CDR3: TGCGCCAGCAGCTTGGAGGACAGGGGTATCTCCACCGGGGAGCTGTTTTTT. It yields the protein CASSLEDRGISTGELFF.

V usage is TRBV18 and J usage is TRBJ1-2; no definite D call. Germline V gives CDR1 KGHSH, CDR2 LQKENI. There are 14 residues in the CDR3. The V end lost 1 base, the J end lost 2 bases, and 8 bases lay between the germline ends. CDR3 amino acids: CASSPQGRNYGYTF. CDR3 bases: TGTGCCAGCTCACCACAGGGCCGCAACTATGGCTACACCTTC.

This chain uses TRBV27 with TRBJ2-7, with TRBD1 matching over 8 bases. Germline trimming cut 3 bases from V and 4 bases from J; bases unmatched to any gene: 5. The CDR3 length is 14 residues. Germline V gene sequence: CDR1 MNHEY, CDR2 SMNVEV (reference sequence). Here the CDR3 DNA reads TGTGCCAGCAGTTTTGACAGGGGACAATACGAGCAGTACTTC. Protein sequence: CASSFDRGQYEQYF.

The rearrangement uses TRBV27 and TRBJ2-2; D gene uncertain. V gave up 5 bases and J gave up 3 bases, with 10 bases separating them. The CDR3 sequence is 14 residues long. Germline CDR1 and CDR2: MNHEY and SMNVEV (reference sequence). The DNA of the CDR3 is TGTGCCAGCAGTCCCCGAGCTGACACCGGGGAGCTGTTTTTT. Its translation: CASSPRADTGELFF.

The chain employs TRBV7-2 and TRBJ2-7, with D possibly being TRBD2 (6 bases). Germline CDR1 and CDR2: SGHTA and FQGNSA. The V end was cut by 4 bases, the J end by 0 bases, with 19 bases between. The CDR3 is 17 amino acids. The CDR3, as DNA: TGTGCCAGCAGCTCTTACTACGGGAGTTCCTACTCCTACGAGCAGTACTTC. This encodes CASSSYYGSSYSYEQYF.

The chain has TRBV9 and TRBJ2-1, with D perhaps TRBD2 (6 bases). Germline assignment: CDR1 SGDLS and CDR2 YYNGEE. The CDR3 has 17 residues. Trimming cost V 2 bases and J 5 bases, with 20 bases left between them. The CDR3 reads CASSVQSQGPGDNEQFF. The CDR3 DNA reads TGTGCCAGCAGCGTTCAGTCCCAAGGGCCGGGGGACAATGAGCAGTTCTTC. Filled out from reference TRBV9 and TRBJ2-1, the complete variable domain reads DSGVTQTPKHLITATGQRVTLRCSPRSGDLSVYWYQQSLDQGLQFLIQYYNGEERAKGNILERFSAQQFPDLHSELNLSSLELGDSALYFCASSVQSQGPGDNEQFFGPGTRLTVL.

The chain links TRBV7-2 to TRBJ2-5; D is undetermined. Germline V gives CDR1 SGHTA, CDR2 FQGNSA. V was shortened by 0 bases and J by 1 base, with 18 bases between the two germline ends. The CDR3 contains 18 residues. The CDR3 nucleotides are TGTGCCAGCAGCTTAGCGCTTAGGGCAGTGGGGTTCCAAGAGACCCAGTACTTC. Translated: CASSLALRAVGFQETQYF. Supplemented by reference TRBV7-2 and TRBJ2-5, the full variable domain reads GAGVSQSPSNKVTEKGKDVELRCDPISGHTALYWYRQSLGQGLEFLIYFQGNSAPDKSGLPSDRFSAERTGGSVSTLTIQRTQQEDSAVYLCASSLALRAVGFQETQYFGPGTRLLVL.

V is TRBV28 and J is TRBJ1-2; D is uncertain. V gave up 6 bases and J gave up 4 bases, with 15 bases separating them. Germline assignment: CDR1 MDHEN and CDR2 SYDVKM. The CDR3 contains 14 residues. CDR3 DNA sequence: TGTGCCAGCAGAGTGTCGGGTGGCGCCTATGGCTACACCTTC. As protein: CASRVSGGAYGYTF.

The chain is built from TRBV5-1 and TRBJ1-2; the D is unclear. The CDR3 totals 10 residues. V was shortened by 6 bases and J by 8 bases, with 8 bases between the two germline ends. The germline V gene has CDR1 SGHRS and CDR2 YFSETQ. CDR3 bases: TGCGCCAGCACCCTCATGGGCTACACCTTC. Amino acid sequence: CASTLMGYTF.

The V and J genes are TRBV10-3 and TRBJ1-6; D gene unclear. In germline, CDR1 is ENHRY, CDR2 SYGVKD. V gave up 4 bases and J gave up 6 bases, with 10 bases separating them. The CDR3 length is 14 residues. The CDR3 protein is CAISAVEGNSPLHF. CDR3 nucleotide sequence: TGTGCCATCAGTGCAGTGGAGGGTAATTCACCCCTCCACTTT.

J is TRBJ2-3 and V is TRBV29-1; either TRBD1 or TRBD2 may fit D (5 bases each). V was shortened by 4 bases and J by 4 bases, with 12 bases between the two germline ends. Germline assignment: CDR1 SQVTM and CDR2 ANQGSEA. This CDR3 is built from 13 residues. DNA for the CDR3: TGCAGCGTTGGACCCCAGGGAGCAGATACGCAGTATTTT. Protein sequence: CSVGPQGADTQYF.

The chain links TRBV5-4 to TRBJ2-1, with unresolved D. Germline-derived CDR1 and CDR2 are SGHNT and YYREEE (reference sequence). Trimming cost V 2 bases and J 5 bases, with 11 bases left between them. CDR3 length: 14 amino acids. CDR3 region: CASSFSLGNNEQFF. CDR3 in DNA: TGTGCCAGCAGCTTCTCTCTAGGCAACAATGAGCAGTTCTTC.

This clone has only one observation. This sequence may be a read error, since a much larger clone differs from it by one base. The J gene is TRBJ2-7, the V gene TRBV9; 13 nucleotides agree with TRBD2. Germline V lookup: CDR1 SGDLS, CDR2 YYNGEE. CDR3 length: 16 amino acids. CDR3 protein: CAGSVAPGTSGTEQYF. CDR3 bases: TGTGCCGGCAGCGTAGCCCCCGGGACTAGCGGGACCGAGCAGTACTTC.

The sample holds one count of this clone. The chain links TRBV7-8 to TRBJ1-3, with D tentatively TRBD1 (6 bases). The CDR3 is 17 amino acids. V was pared by 4 bases and J by 1 base, with 17 bases between. Germline loops: CDR1 SGHVS, CDR2 FQNEAQ. The CDR3 is CASSSPGHILSGNTIYF. For the CDR3, the DNA is TGTGCCAGCAGCTCGCCGGGACACATACTATCTGGAAACACCATATATTTT.

The DNA of the CDR3 is TGTGCCAGCAGCTTAACACCGGGACAGGGCGGGGAGACCCAGTACTTC. This sequence encodes CASSLTPGQGGETQYF. The V call is TRBV7-8, the J call TRBJ2-5; TRBD1 agrees at 9 bases. Unmatched junction bases numbered 9, after V lost 2 bases and J lost 5 bases. The CDR3 contains 16 residues. Germline V gene data show CDR1 as SGHVS and CDR2 as FQNEAQ.